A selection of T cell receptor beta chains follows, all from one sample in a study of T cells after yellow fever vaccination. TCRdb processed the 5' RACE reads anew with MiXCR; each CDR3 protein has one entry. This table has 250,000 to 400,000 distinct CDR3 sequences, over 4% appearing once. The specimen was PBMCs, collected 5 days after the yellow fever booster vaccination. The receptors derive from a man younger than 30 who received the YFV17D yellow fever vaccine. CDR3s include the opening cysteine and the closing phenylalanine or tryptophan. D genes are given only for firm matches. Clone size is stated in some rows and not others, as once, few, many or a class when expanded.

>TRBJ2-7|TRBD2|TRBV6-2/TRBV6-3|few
CASSRRGEATHEQYF
TGTGCCAGCAGTCGGCGGGGGGAAGCAACCCACGAGCAGTACTTC
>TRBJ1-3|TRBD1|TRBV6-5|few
CASSRTGGKSGNTIYF
TGTGCCAGCAGTAGGACAGGGGGCAAAAGTGGAAACACCATATATTTT
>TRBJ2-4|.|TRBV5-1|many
CASSLGGQQNIQYF
TGCGCCAGCAGCTTAGGAGGACAGCAAAACATTCAGTACTTC
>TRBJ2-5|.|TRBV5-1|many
CASSLEPRMETQYF
TGCGCCAGCAGCTTGGAACCTAGGATGGAGACCCAGTACTTC
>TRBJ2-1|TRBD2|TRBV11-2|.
CASSLEALAGDEQFF
TGTGCCAGCAGCTTAGAGGCGCTAGCGGGGGATGAGCAGTTCTTC
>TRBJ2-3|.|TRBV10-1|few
CASSDSGGSPQYF
TGCGCCAGCAGTGACAGTGGGGGTAGTCCGCAGTATTTT
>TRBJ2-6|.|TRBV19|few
CASNYPSSGANVLTF
TGTGCCAGTAATTATCCGAGCTCTGGGGCCAACGTCCTGACTTTC
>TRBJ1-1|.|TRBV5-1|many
CASSSRTENTEAFF
TGCGCCAGCAGCTCCCGGACAGAGAACACTGAAGCTTTCTTT
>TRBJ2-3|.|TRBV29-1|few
CSVVGLFGLGTDTQYF
TGCAGCGTTGTAGGCTTGTTCGGACTTGGCACAGATACGCAGTATTTT
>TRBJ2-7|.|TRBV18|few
CASSPQDNSYEQYF
TGTGCCAGCTCACCCCAGGACAACTCCTACGAGCAGTACTTC
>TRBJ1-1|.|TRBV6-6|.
CASSYPPTEAFF
TGTGCCAGCAGTTACCCCCCCACTGAAGCTTTCTTT
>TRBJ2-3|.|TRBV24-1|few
CATSDPTGKSTDTQYF
TGTGCCACCAGTGATCCCACAGGGAAGAGCACAGATACGCAGTATTTT